This T cell receptor (beta chain) was identified during a study of blood T cell repertoires in COVID-19. Profiling relied on immunoSEQ multiplex PCR, and the TCRdb table lists in-frame clones only, not all of them. The data hold roughly 260,000 clones, with 87% observed a single time. Looked up from germline, CDR1 is PRHDT and CDR2 is FYEKMQ (reference sequence). Deletions cut 5 bases from V and 7 bases from J, with 12 bases between. The CDR3 spans 13 residues. The chain carries TRBV13 and TRBJ2-1; perhaps TRBD1 as D (6 bases). Sequencing was carried out using PBMCs or T cells enriched from blood (not recorded which). The receptor was isolated from a woman aged 25 to 39 with acute COVID-19. Written as DNA, the CDR3 is TGTGCCAGCAGCCCCGACCAGGGGAATGAGCAGTTCTTC. Its translation is CASSPDQGNEQFF.